Below, 6 T cell receptor beta chains from the same sample are listed, as sequenced in a study of blood T cell repertoires in COVID-19. Using immunoSEQ multiplex PCR, the repertoire was profiled, and TCRdb retains in-frame clones only, with some absent. The repertoire includes approximately 330,000 clones, over 85% of them detected once, and roughly a tenth sits in the top ten. What was sequenced was PBMCs or T cells enriched from blood (not recorded which). These receptor sequences come from a woman between 25 and 40 years old who had recovered from COVID-19.

The chain is built from TRBV6-2 or TRBV6-3 and TRBJ2-7, with D hard to call. V lost 2 bases and J lost 1, with 6 bases in between. The CDR3 loop spans 13 amino acids. Germline loops: CDR1 MNHEY, CDR2 SVGEGT. The CDR3 sequence: CASSYGLSYEQYF. The CDR3 DNA follows: TGTGCCAGCAGTTACGGGCTTTCCTACGAGCAGTACTTC.

The rearrangement uses TRBV4-1 and TRBJ2-1; D may be TRBD2 (6 bases). Per the germline V gene, CDR1 is MGHRA and CDR2 is YSYEKL. The CDR3 is 16 residues long. The V gene lost 1 base and the J gene lost 3 bases, with 13 bases spanning the gap. For the CDR3, the DNA is TGCGCCAGCAGCCAAGGACGGGGCGGGATCTACAATGAGCAGTTCTTC. Protein sequence: CASSQGRGGIYNEQFF.

The genes are TRBV3-1 (or the pseudogene TRBV3-2) and TRBJ1-6; D call uncertain. This CDR3 has 16 residues. V dropped 1 base and J dropped 0 bases, with 7 bases sitting between them. CDR1 is LGHDT, CDR2 YNNKEL, per germline (reference sequence). The CDR3 sequence is CASSQVSVSYNSPLHF. For the CDR3, the DNA is TGTGCCAGCAGCCAAGTAAGCGTCTCCTATAATTCACCCCTCCACTTT.

As to this clone: In this CDR3 the conserved last residue, phenylalanine or tryptophan, is missing, so a read error is likely. No DNA is shown, since the ends of the CDR3 on it are uncertain; the CDR3 is the one TCRdb lists. The CDR3 region is CATSRGTSGRAL. The J gene is TRBJ2-3, the V gene TRBV15; the table's D call, TRBD2, has no DNA check behind it. The CDR3 region is 12 residues in length, termini included. The germline CDR1 and CDR2 sequences are LNHNV and YYDKDF (reference sequence).

The chain joins TRBV2 to TRBJ1-2, with 10 bases that match TRBD1. The CDR3 length is 14 residues. With V trimmed by 7 bases and J by 2 bases, 4 bases remained unmatched. Germline CDR1 SNHLY, CDR2 FYNNEI. The CDR3 loop reads CASKWTGGNYGYTF. The CDR3 DNA reads as TGTGCCAGCAAGTGGACAGGGGGGAACTATGGCTACACCTTC.

The chain has TRBV4-1 and TRBJ2-1; D is perhaps TRBD2 (7 bases). The CDR3 consists of 16 residues. Germline CDR1 is MGHRA and CDR2 is YSYEKL. The V gene lost 0 bases and the J gene lost 8 bases, with 17 bases spanning the gap. In nucleotides, the CDR3 is TGCGCCAGCAGCCAAGATCCGTGGGGGGGCGGGGATGAGCAGTTCTTC. This sequence encodes CASSQDPWGGGDEQFF.